The entry below gives a single TCR beta chain sequence along with its context. The sample is drawn from a study of blood T cell repertoires in COVID-19. Study context: Donors in the United States, Italy and Spain gave samples during acute or convalescent COVID-19.

Here immunoSEQ multiplex PCR was the method, and the copy in TCRdb shows in-frame clones only, minus some. In the table there are 210,000 or so clones, approximately 89% of which are singletons. In germline, CDR1 is SGHNT, CDR2 YYREEE (reference sequence). V lost 4 bases, J lost 2 bases, and 14 bases stayed unmatched. The CDR3 runs 17 residues. This TCR was sampled from a woman younger than 45 who had been exposed to COVID-19. V and J are TRBV5-4 and TRBJ2-7; 8 bases match TRBD1. The sequencing input was PBMCs or T cells enriched from blood (not recorded which). The CDR3 DNA reads as TGTGCCAGCAGCCCAGATCTGCCGGGACAGGAGGCCTACGAGCAGTACTTC. Protein product: CASSPDLPGQEAYEQYF. The entire variable domain, with the rest obtained from reference TRBV5-4 and TRBJ2-7, is as follows: ETGVTQSPTHLIKTRGQQVTLRCSSQSGHNTVSWYQQALGQGPQFIFQYYREEENGRGNFPPRFSGLQFPNYSSELNVNALELDDSALYLCASSPDLPGQEAYEQYFGPGTRLTVT.